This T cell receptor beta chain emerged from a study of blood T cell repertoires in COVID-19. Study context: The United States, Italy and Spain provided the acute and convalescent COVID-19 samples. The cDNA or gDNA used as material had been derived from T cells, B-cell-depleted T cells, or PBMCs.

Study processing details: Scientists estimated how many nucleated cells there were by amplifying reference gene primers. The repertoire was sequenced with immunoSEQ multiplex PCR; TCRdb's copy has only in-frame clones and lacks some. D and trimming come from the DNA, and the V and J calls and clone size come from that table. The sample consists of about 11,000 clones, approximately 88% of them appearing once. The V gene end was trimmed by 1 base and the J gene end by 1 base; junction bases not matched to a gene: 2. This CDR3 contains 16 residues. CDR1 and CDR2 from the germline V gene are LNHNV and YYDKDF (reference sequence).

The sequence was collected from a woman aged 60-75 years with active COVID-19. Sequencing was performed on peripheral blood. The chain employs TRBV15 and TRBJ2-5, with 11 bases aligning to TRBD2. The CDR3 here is CATSRGTSGLQETQYF. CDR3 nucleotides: TGTGCCACCAGCAGAGGGACTAGCGGGCTCCAAGAGACCCAGTACTTC.